This TCR beta chain was identified during a study of human T cells and chemical hapten exposure. Study-wide results and caveats: Counts of TCRs above 1 in 1000 frequency stayed unchanged with DPC sensitization. Expanded TCRs produced significantly more large CDR3 similarity clusters than controls did.

During construction of the library, unique molecular identifiers were attached to individual cDNA molecules for quantitative, reproducible TCR counting. In the original workflow: Samples had a median of about 95,000 TCRs, ranging roughly 23,224 to 690,600. Via MiXCR, TCRdb re-called the RACE reads, giving one row per CDR3 protein. It is TCRdb's table, rather than the study itself, that gives the V and J calls and clone size. This table has around 57,000 distinct CDR3 sequences, over 9% appearing once. The sample's time point: pre-sensitization, week 0. Treatment of the sample: therapeutic diphenylcyclopropenone sensitization with weekly scalp DPC. Note on this clonotype: Its antigen is still unknown.

The CDR3 is 15 amino acids. CDR1 and CDR2 from the germline V gene are DFQATT and SNEGSKA (reference sequence). V lost 1 base and J lost 3, with 13 bases in between. Material: whole blood, obtained in connection with sensitization to the hapten diphenylcyclopropenone (DPC). The rearrangement joins TRBV20-1 to TRBJ2-1; D is perhaps TRBD2 (6 bases). The sequence derives from a middle-aged woman with alopecia areata. Some clones in this sample may be carry-over from other donors' samples. The DNA of the CDR3 is TGCAGTGCTAGAGTCGGCGGGGACGTCTACAATGAGCAGTTCTTC. Protein product: CSARVGGDVYNEQFF.